This T cell receptor (beta chain) was sequenced in a study of T cells in localized non-small cell lung cancer (dated by TCRdb to about 2020). Looking at the study overall: The study analyzed T cell repertoires of about 230 early-stage NSCLC patients, comparing tumors and uninvolved tumor-adjacent lungs. The cohort was made up of 236 treatment-naive NSCLC patients whose localized lung tumors had been resected. The mean age of the NSCLC patients was approximately 71 years, with approximately 130 men and 95 to 110 women.

Concerning this clone itself: The clone's antigen remains unknown. Qualities for individual bases were not recorded, and no much larger clone is one base off.

Paper-wide results and their limitations: Higher T cell density in blood was associated with longer overall survival, whereas higher clonality in adjacent lung was associated with shorter survival. A median of about 53 of the top 100 tumor clones were detected in paired uninvolved adjacent lung, and some 28 of these tumor clones were also found among the top 100 clones of the paired uninvolved adjacent lung. Because of the exploratory design, TCR variables were selected using unadjusted p-values without false-discovery rate correction. Uninvolved tumor-adjacent lung showed the highest T cell clonality, higher than tumor, which suggests more focused antigenic responses in the adjacent lung. Because multi-region sequencing of the tumors was not done, intratumor heterogeneity could not be ruled out.

At diagnosis, peripheral blood, uninvolved tumor-adjacent lung and tumor were collected and stored as a combination of fresh-frozen and FFPE material. For TCR repertoire profiling, the blood samples were analyzed as peripheral blood mononuclear cells. The immunoSEQ Assay was used to sequence TCR beta CDR3 regions from DNA. In the authors' own workflow: To compute T cell density, TCR beta template counts were normalized to usable DNA, which was estimated by amplifying housekeeping genes. Using the preseqR package, richness was estimated by extrapolating to 120,000 templates for tissue samples and 400,000 templates for PBMC samples. Clonality was calculated as one minus Pielou's evenness. Differential abundance testing on productive amino-acid clonotypes, with a minimum total count of 5 and an alpha of 0.1, was used to identify tissue-enriched TCRs. The Jaccard Index and the Morisita Overlap Index were used to measure how much the repertoires overlapped between compartments. GLIPH grouped TCR beta CDR3s together with public tetramer-defined viral CDR3s, and a viral motif had to include at least three viral sequences and also show V-gene enrichment. TCRdb took this table from immuneACCESS and kept in-frame rearrangements with V and J called. Such tables lack part of the clones; where checked against another copy, unresolved V genes explain under half of the gap, and the rest is unexplained. The DNA was the basis for D and trimming; V, J and clone size are from that table. The sample table shows under 40,000 clones, and 93% are seen once. The biggest ten clones account for under 8% of the sample.

For CDR1 and CDR2, the germline V gene lists SGDLS and YYNGEE. Reading from cysteine to phenylalanine, the CDR3 counts 15 amino acids. Only the CDR3 region is kept as DNA, spanning 45 bases read in frame from base 1. V and J lose 4 bases and 3 bases, and a span of 16 bases separates them. Sequencing used peripheral blood, obtained before any cancer treatment. This sequence originates from a female donor older than 55 with stage I lung adenocarcinoma. Rearrangement joined TRBV9 to TRBJ1-2; the D gene is not confidently resolved. The nucleotides are TGTGCCAGCAGCTCGGCATTATGGGGTGACTATGGCTACACCTTC. Translation gives CASSSALWGDYGYTF.